This is a list of T cell receptor beta chains from one sample in a study of blood T cell repertoires in COVID-19. TCRdb's copy holds only in-frame clones and misses some; the assay was immunoSEQ multiplex PCR. The sample shows 70,000 to 95,000 clones, roughly 88% of them seen only once. Sequencing was done on a sample of peripheral blood. The receptors stem from a woman over 75 with acute or convalescent COVID-19. Both conserved end residues are trimmed from each CDR3.

V gene	J gene	CDR3 protein
TRBV5-5	TRBJ2-7	ASSLASPLGGEQY
TRBV14	TRBJ2-7	ASSQVPGSREQY
TRBV19	TRBJ2-3	ASSTSGGNADTQY
TRBV14	TRBJ2-1	ASSQLPGLAEGDSYNEQF
TRBV2	TRBJ2-5	ANQREPGPWETQY
TRBV7-2	TRBJ2-1	ASSLVSAGVNEQF
TRBV9	TRBJ2-7	ASSVPRQVSSYEQY
TRBV7-2	TRBJ1-3	ASSFGQGVGNTIY
TRBV5-1	TRBJ1-2	ASSPRSGTANYGYT
TRBV18	TRBJ2-7	ASSHRDRVGEQY
TRBV18	TRBJ1-1	ASSQQNTEAF
TRBV5-1	TRBJ2-7	ASSLPGYEQY
TRBV19	TRBJ2-2	ASSIRTGELF
TRBV7-9	TRBJ2-5	ASSLILGQETQY
TRBV18	TRBJ1-5	ASSQDSNQPQH
TRBV28	TRBJ1-2	ASSPPDRGDGYT
TRBV9	TRBJ2-1	ASNPRGASYNEQF
TRBV19	TRBJ2-7	ASSIWRVYEQY
TRBV18	TRBJ1-5	ASSPGGADGQPQH
TRBV2	TRBJ1-1	ASSENSLNTEAF
TRBV19	TRBJ1-2	ASSPRTGGMGYT
TRBV11-2	TRBJ2-1	ASSLGGGQHNEQF
TRBV12-5	TRBJ1-2	ASGLGQGLAYGYT